The sample holds one count of the clone carrying this TCR beta chain. The DNA is left out, because the CDR3 cannot be placed on it with certainty; the CDR3 is given as TCRdb lists it. The data are from a study of control samples from healthy donors and cancer patients. Clones were sequenced by immunoSEQ multiplex PCR, and TCRdb holds only the in-frame ones, with some missing. This table has 150,000 to 190,000 clones, 93% appearing once. The CDR3 has 13 amino acids, counting both end residues. Germline lookup yields CDR1 SNHLY and CDR2 FYNNEI. This clonotype was obtained from a man aged 45-60 years in good health. The chain joins TRBV2 to TRBJ2-1; the table's D gene call, TRBD2, was not cross checked with the DNA. Sequencing was done on a sample of blood. Here the CDR3 reads CASSSSRDNEQFF.